This record covers a single T cell receptor (beta chain). The target of this receptor is not known. No base quality information exists; no much larger clone differs at one position. Other nucleotide sequences in the sample specify the same CDR3. This sample is part of a study of shared clonotypes between healthy human individuals (TCRdb year 2020). In the study overall: The cohort included three men and two women between 18 and 49 years of age. To estimate repertoire size and how much clonotypes are shared between individuals, the study performed deep sequencing of blood TCR repertoires from 4 to 6 healthy adults. Per donor, leukapheresis produced somewhere between about 0.8 and 9 billion PBMCs. To increase sequencing depth and limit assay-specific biases, TCR repertoire library preparation and sequencing were carried out by different laboratories using diverse techniques. For each donor, three plates each were used for CD4 naive and CD4 memory, two plates were used for CD8 naive, and one plate was used for CD8 memory. Broad study findings and their caveats: Compared with non-shared clonotypes, the clonotypes found in all four sorted-subset donors had higher generation probabilities. Incomplete sequencing was indicated by rarefaction of sorted-subset datasets, despite the large sequencing depth. Pairwise subsampling led to the expectation that sequencing depth would affect the degree of clonotype sharing among donors. Larger estimated clonotype richness was generally found for naive subsets than for memory subsets. Sharing across a few donors was observed for approximately 4.6% of naive CD4, under 4% of naive CD8, about 2.5% of memory CD4, and about 0.4% of memory CD8 clonotypes. The genetic and exposure-history diversity represented was limited by the small number of donors. Only blood was sampled, and tissue TCR repertoires likely differ from those in blood.

Donors were healthy HIV-negative adults with no recently reported acute infections or vaccinations. Every donor was a Caucasian adult living in Nashville, Tennessee, USA. CD4+ T cells were enriched through magnetic negative selection, after which naive cells were positively selected on CD45RA and the remaining negative fraction served as the memory subset. Blood was collected by leukapheresis, and PBMCs were isolated by Ficoll-Histopaque density gradient centrifugation and then cryopreserved in liquid nitrogen vapor phase. Analytical flow cytometry was used to check the purity and quantity of each magnetically sorted T cell population. Each sorted fraction had its genomic DNA isolated and then quantified by UV absorbance on a Nanodrop 2000c. TCR CDR3 regions were amplified from genomic DNA by multiplex PCR using the deep immunoSEQ assay. Extracted genomic DNA from each cell subset was spread evenly across all wells of several immunoSEQ 96-well plates, with each plate serving as a replicate. For sorted subsets, roughly 200 ng of genomic DNA, equivalent to roughly 30,000 T cell genomes, went into each replicate PCR. Purified libraries were quantified with a Qubit 3.0 fluorometer, sized on a Bioanalyzer 2100, and re-quantified with the KAPA Library Quantification kit. A separate single-read 150-cycle Illumina NextSeq 550 flow cell was used to sequence each immunoSEQ 96-well plate. Processing in the source paper ran as follows. Because the immunoSEQ output included only junctional sequences and no quality scores, the filtering could not be the same as the filtering used for full-length reads. To assign V/J genes and CDR3, sequences were annotated against IMGT germline references using PyIR, a Python wrapper for IgBLAST v1.9. Reads were removed for weak V/J assignments (E-value above 1e-6), missing CDR3, stop codons, out-of-frame junctions, or ambiguous translated residues. A V3J clonotype was defined by an identical inferred V gene, J gene, and CDR3 amino acid sequence. To compute the percentage overlap between repertoires, the number of shared unique clonotypes was divided by the size of the smaller repertoire. RTK rarefaction, the Chao1 estimator, and Recon v2.1 estimates of unobserved clonotypes were used to assess repertoire richness. For all TCRbeta clonotypes obtained by the gDNA method from a few donors, generation probabilities were computed with OLGA. Sourced from immuneACCESS, this table was stored by TCRdb with only in-frame sequences that have V and J called. A share of the clones is absent; for the studies checked, an unresolved V gene accounts for under half, and the remainder has no known explanation. That table supplies the V and J calls and clone size; D and trimming were determined from the DNA. Across this sample there are some 2,500,000 clones, with about 90% seen only once. The top ten clones comprise 0.37% of the sample.

Including the terminal cysteine and phenylalanine, the CDR3 comprises 12 residues. The entry retains the CDR3 DNA only, 36 bases that are in frame from base 1. The germline V gene supplies CDR1 SQVTM and CDR2 ANQGSEA. V lost 4 bases and J lost 5 bases, and the count of bases not matched to a germline gene is 0. The receptor's source is a young man in good health. Some clones in this sample may be carry-over from other donors' samples. Specimen: naive CD4+ T cells from PBMCs. The cell subset or site label, read with the paper, signifies: CD45RA+ positively selected. Rearrangement joined TRBV29-1 to TRBJ1-5, and TRBD1 matches 9 of the central bases. Read as DNA, the sequence is TGCAGCGTTGGGACAGGGGATCAGCCCCAGCATTTT. It translates to CSVGTGDQPQHF.